This T cell receptor beta chain was recorded in a study of OX40 agonist ivuxolimab in advanced cancers. The study's findings and limits: No determination was made of the antigen specificity of the expanded peripheral T cells.

Clones were read by immunoSEQ multiplex PCR, and TCRdb kept only the in-frame ones, dropping some. The sample holds about 61,000 clones; 80% to 90% are singletons and the top ten take approximately 0.54%. CDR1 is SEHNR, CDR2 FQNEAQ, per germline (reference sequence). The CDR3 is 14 residues long. Trimming at V came to 7 bases and at J to 3 bases, leaving 8 bases not matched to a gene. Only a few counts were recorded for this clone. Its antigen is not identified. The chain is built from TRBV7-9 and TRBJ2-7, with TRBD1 matching over 8 bases. Sequenced here: CD4+ or CD8+ T cells sorted from blood, sampled in a trial of the OX40 agonist ivuxolimab. The sequence was collected from an adult with an advanced solid tumor such as melanoma, head and neck, liver or kidney cancer. The CDR3: CASNAGQAGYEQYF. The CDR3 nucleotides are TGTGCCAGCAACGCGGGACAGGCTGGCTACGAGCAGTACTTC. Filled out from reference TRBV7-9 and TRBJ2-7, the complete variable domain reads DTGVSQNPRHKITKRGQNVTFRCDPISEHNRLYWYRQTLGQGPEFLTYFQNEAQLEKSRLLSDRFSAERPKGSFSTLEIQRTEQGDSAMYLCASNAGQAGYEQYFGPGTRLTVT.